The rows below give T cell receptor beta chains drawn from one sample of a study of blood T cell repertoires in COVID-19. Sequenced by immunoSEQ multiplex PCR; TCRdb stores in-frame clones only, minus some. The sample contains 200,000 to 300,000 clones, roughly 85% of which appear only once. The sequenced sample was PBMCs or T cells enriched from blood (not recorded which). The receptors were sampled from a woman between 45 and 65 years old with acute COVID-19. The CDR3 runs from the conserved cysteine through the conserved F or W. Each record gives: V gene, J gene, D gene, clone size, CDR3 protein, CDR3 DNA. D genes are given only for firm matches. The size entry is marked missing in some rows and otherwise reads once, few, many or a size class.

>TRBV5-1|TRBJ2-2|-|-
CASSSTANTGELFF
TGCGCCAGCAGCTCGACAGCGAACACCGGGGAGCTGTTTTTT
>TRBV7-9|TRBJ1-4|TRBD1|-
CASSLRKTGGNEKLFF
TGTGCCAGCAGCTTGAGGAAGACAGGGGGAAACGAAAAACTGTTTTTT
>TRBV4-3|TRBJ2-1|TRBD1|-
CASSQESGDSSYNEQFF
TGCGCCAGCAGCCAAGAATCCGGGGACAGTTCTTACAATGAGCAGTTCTTC
>TRBV9|TRBJ2-7|-|-
CASSVAGAGYEQYF
TGTGCCAGCAGCGTAGCAGGGGCCGGCTACGAGCAGTACTTC
>TRBV4-3|TRBJ1-2|-|-
CASSQELTGANYGYTF
TGCGCCAGCAGCCAAGAGCTGACAGGAGCTAACTATGGCTACACCTTC
>TRBV19|TRBJ1-3|-|-
CASRPAGNTIYF
TGTGCCAGTAGACCCGCCGGGAACACCATATATTTT
>TRBV6-5|TRBJ2-2|-|-
CASSYSMQGANGELFF
TGTGCCAGCAGTTACTCGATGCAAGGGGCTAACGGGGAGCTGTTTTTT
>TRBV7-9|TRBJ1-2|-|-
CASSLGAGPNGYTF
TGTGCCAGCAGCTTAGGAGCAGGGCCGAATGGCTACACCTTC
>TRBV6-5|TRBJ1-2|-|-
CASRNPLTGYGYTF
TGTGCCAGCAGAAACCCTCTGACAGGCTATGGCTACACCTTC
>TRBV7-3|TRBJ2-6|TRBD1|-
CASSSRGQGFSGANVLTF
TGTGCCAGCAGCTCTCGTGGACAGGGATTCTCTGGGGCCAACGTCCTGACTTTC
>TRBV30|TRBJ2-2|-|once
CAWRTSTGELFF
TGTGCCTGGAGGACTAGCACCGGGGAGCTGTTTTTT
>TRBV27|TRBJ1-5|TRBD1|-
CASGLTGGWQPQHF
TGTGCCAGCGGCTTGACAGGGGGCTGGCAGCCCCAGCATTTT
>TRBV5-4|TRBJ1-1|-|-
CASRSQVMNTEAFF
TGTGCCAGCAGATCACAGGTTATGAACACTGAAGCTTTCTTT
>TRBV5-1|TRBJ2-1|TRBD2|-
CASSLGASGVLNEQFF
TGCGCCAGCAGCTTGGGGGCTAGCGGGGTTTTAAATGAGCAGTTCTTC
>TRBV4-2|TRBJ2-2|-|-
CASSQDGNTGELFF
TGTGCCAGCAGCCAAGACGGGAACACCGGGGAGCTGTTTTTT
>TRBV20-1|TRBJ2-5|-|-
CSASKGGVQETQYF
TGCAGTGCTAGTAAGGGCGGGGTCCAAGAGACCCAGTACTTC
>TRBV19|TRBJ2-1|TRBD2|-
CASSIDPTSGLLNEQFF
TGTGCCAGTAGTATAGACCCCACTAGCGGGCTTTTGAATGAGCAGTTCTTC
>TRBV5-8|TRBJ1-1|-|-
CASSFGRNTEAFF
TGTGCCAGCAGCTTTGGCAGGAACACTGAAGCTTTCTTT
>TRBV25-1|TRBJ1-1|TRBD1|-
CASSRGQMNTEAFF
TGTGCCAGCAGTCGGGGACAGATGAACACTGAAGCTTTCTTT
>TRBV5-8|TRBJ2-1|TRBD2|-
CASSRGLAGGPYNEQFF
TGTGCCAGCAGTCGGGGACTAGCGGGGGGGCCTTACAATGAGCAGTTCTTC
>TRBV18|TRBJ1-4|-|-
CASSPGAPISANEKLFF
TGTGCCAGCTCACCTGGAGCACCGATTTCGGCTAATGAAAAACTGTTTTTT
>TRBV4-2|TRBJ1-5|-|-
CASSRSGGGQEPQHF
TGTGCCAGCAGCCGATCGGGGGGGGGTCAGGAACCCCAGCATTTT
>TRBV6-2/TRBV6-3|TRBJ2-1|TRBD2|-
CASSPRQRGTLYNEQFF
TGTGCCAGCAGTCCCCGACAGCGGGGGACCCTATACAATGAGCAGTTCTTC
>TRBV12-5|TRBJ1-5|-|-
CASGPDSNQPQHF
TGTGCTAGTGGTCCAGATAGCAATCAGCCCCAGCATTTT
>TRBV6-4|TRBJ2-2|-|once
CASSSQGHGELFF
TGTGCCAGCAGTTCACAGGGACACGGGGAGCTGTTTTTT
>TRBV9|TRBJ2-1|-|-
CASSVTNTYGGEQFF
TGTGCCAGCAGCGTTACCAATACCTACGGGGGTGAGCAGTTCTTC
>TRBV7-8|TRBJ1-1|TRBD1|-
CASSPTGSNTEAFF
TGTGCCAGCAGCCCGACAGGGTCGAACACTGAAGCTTTCTTT
>TRBV5-4|TRBJ1-1|TRBD1|-
CASSLERTGSTEAFF
TGTGCCAGCAGCTTGGAAAGGACAGGGAGCACTGAAGCTTTCTTT
>TRBV5-1|TRBJ2-7|-|-
CASSLDGIEQYF
TGCGCCAGCAGCTTGGACGGGATCGAGCAGTACTTC
>TRBV6-5|TRBJ1-5|TRBD1|few
CASRLTGGNNQPQHF
TGTGCCAGCAGATTGACAGGGGGGAACAATCAGCCCCAGCATTTT
>TRBV13|TRBJ2-5|TRBD1|-
CASRKDRGETQYF
TGTGCCAGCAGAAAAGACAGGGGCGAGACCCAGTACTTC
>TRBV6-5|TRBJ2-1|TRBD2|once
CASRASGGVEQFF
TGTGCCAGCAGGGCTAGCGGGGGCGTTGAGCAGTTCTTC
>TRBV7-6|TRBJ1-6|TRBD1|-
CASSLRDRGPSSYNSPLHF
TGTGCCAGCAGCTTAAGGGACAGGGGGCCTAGCTCCTATAATTCACCCCTCCACTTT
>TRBV4-3|TRBJ2-3|-|-
CASSQGDALLDTQYF
TGCGCCAGCAGCCAGGGAGACGCTTTACTAGATACGCAGTATTTT
>TRBV9|TRBJ1-1|TRBD1|-
CASSWDSYTNTEAFF
TGTGCCAGCAGCTGGGACAGCTATACAAACACTGAAGCTTTCTTT
>TRBV2|TRBJ1-5|-|-
CASSALQPQHF
TGTGCCAGCAGTGCCCTTCAGCCCCAGCATTTT
>TRBV18|TRBJ1-1|TRBD1|-
CASSERDRANTEAFF
TGTGCCAGCTCAGAAAGGGACAGGGCGAACACTGAAGCTTTCTTT
>TRBV18|TRBJ1-2|TRBD1|-
CATTAGDSYGYTF
TGTGCCACCACTGCTGGGGACAGCTATGGCTACACCTTC
>TRBV5-1|TRBJ1-2|-|-
CASSSGQLYNYGYTF
TGCGCCAGCAGTTCCGGACAGCTTTATAACTATGGCTACACCTTC
>TRBV5-1|TRBJ1-2|TRBD1|-
CASSLAGQGDGYTF
TGCGCCAGCAGCTTGGCCGGTCAGGGGGATGGCTACACCTTC
>TRBV15|TRBJ2-2|-|-
CATSRDQAGQGELFF
TGTGCCACCAGCAGAGATCAAGCGGGCCAAGGGGAGCTGTTTTTT
>TRBV27|TRBJ1-2|TRBD1|-
CASSSQMGQGVRYGYTF
TGTGCCAGCAGCTCTCAAATGGGACAGGGGGTTAGGTATGGCTACACCTTC
>TRBV19|TRBJ1-2|TRBD1|-
CASSIGTGGVNYGYTF
TGTGCCAGTAGTATAGGAACAGGGGGCGTGAACTATGGCTACACCTTC